Sequencing of this T cell receptor (beta chain) was carried out in a study of T cell changes during pregnancy in multiple sclerosis. Assay: immunoSEQ multiplex PCR; the TCRdb copy retains only in-frame clones and omits some. The sample lists more than 85,000 clones, around 94% occurring once. V dropped 2 bases and J dropped 6; count of bases not matched to a gene: 9. CDR3 length: 18 residues. Germline V lookup: CDR1 SGHRS, CDR2 YFSETQ. The starting material was peripheral blood, obtained after pregnancy. V gene TRBV5-1 combines with J gene TRBJ2-2, with 14 bases fitting TRBD2. The source is a female donor in good health, enrolled as a control in a pregnancy study. The CDR3 DNA follows: TGCGCCAGCAGCTTAGTGACTAGCGGGAGGGCCGTCTCCGGGGAGCTGTTTTTT. Residues: CASSLVTSGRAVSGELFF.